A selection of T cell receptor beta chains follows, all from one sample in a study of T cell responses to AZD1222 COVID-19 vaccine. The table came from immunoSEQ multiplex PCR; TCRdb's copy has only in-frame clones and leaves some out. The sample comprises 130,000 or so clones, approximately 92% of which are singletons, and 1.9% rests with the top ten. The sequencing here drew on peripheral blood, taken 28 days after the second AZD1222 dose. The receptors here all came from an adult who received the AZD1222 COVID-19 vaccine. Both conserved end residues are part of each CDR3. The D gene is left open where the match is weak. Expanded clones are given a class, and other clones once, few, many or no size at all.

CDR3 | DNA | J | size | D | V
CASSYTGTSPGELFF | TGTGCCAGCAGCTACACTGGGACTAGTCCCGGGGAGCTGTTTTTT | TRBJ2-2 | once | TRBD2 | TRBV7-3
CASSQLYGFGQGYTF | TGTGCCAGCAGCCAATTATACGGCTTCGGTCAGGGCTACACCTTC | TRBJ1-2 | . | . | TRBV3-1/TRBV3-2
CASSPGTGRNVLTF | TGTGCCAGCAGCCCCGGGACAGGTCGCAACGTCCTGACTTTC | TRBJ2-6 | . | TRBD1 | TRBV7-3
CASSVPPSRVWDTGELFF | TGTGCCAGCAGCGTACCCCCGTCGAGGGTTTGGGACACCGGGGAGCTGTTTTTT | TRBJ2-2 | . | . | TRBV9
CASLTGGLDNEQFF | TGTGCCAGTCTGACGGGGGGGCTCGACAATGAGCAGTTCTTC | TRBJ2-1 | . | TRBD2 | TRBV6-5
CASSPQTGRTNSPLHF | TGTGCCAGCTCACCACAAACCGGACGGACTAATTCACCCCTCCACTTT | TRBJ1-6 | . | . | TRBV18
CASSLGRGFNTEAFF | TGCGCCAGCAGCTTGGGTCGGGGGTTTAACACTGAAGCTTTCTTT | TRBJ1-1 | . | . | TRBV5-1
CASSQGVAGGRTGELFF | TGCGCCAGCAGCCAAGGGGTCGCGGGAGGGCGGACCGGGGAGCTGTTTTTT | TRBJ2-2 | . | TRBD2 | TRBV4-3
CATSSETDTQYF | TGTGCCACCAGTTCGGAAACAGATACGCAGTATTTT | TRBJ2-3 | . | . | TRBV24-1
CASSFGGSYNSPLHF | TGCGCCAGCAGCTTCGGGGGTTCCTATAATTCACCCCTCCACTTT | TRBJ1-6 | . | . | TRBV5-1
CASSLDPVGTVNTEAFF | TGCGCCAGCAGCTTGGACCCCGTGGGTACGGTGAACACTGAAGCTTTCTTT | TRBJ1-1 | . | . | TRBV5-1
CASSLAGTLGQETQYF | TGTGCCAGCAGCCTTGCTGGGACTCTGGGGCAAGAGACCCAGTACTTC | TRBJ2-5 | . | . | TRBV7-9
CASSAQVRQNTGELFF | TGTGCCAGCAGCGCCCAAGTCCGCCAAAACACCGGGGAGCTGTTTTTT | TRBJ2-2 | . | . | TRBV9
CASSLSPTPYEQYF | TGTGCCAGCAGCTTATCTCCTACCCCCTACGAGCAGTACTTC | TRBJ2-7 | . | . | TRBV7-9
CASSFSEGEQFF | TGCGCCAGCAGCTTTTCGGAAGGTGAGCAGTTCTTC | TRBJ2-1 | . | . | TRBV5-1
CASSLGRNTEAFF | TGTGCCAGCAGTTTGGGACGGAACACTGAAGCTTTCTTT | TRBJ1-1 | . | . | TRBV12-3/TRBV12-4
CASTRTGRGYGYTF | TGTGCCAGCACCAGGACAGGACGGGGCTATGGCTACACCTTC | TRBJ1-2 | . | TRBD1 | TRBV6-5
CASSPSAGVSGEQFF | TGTGCCAGCAGTCCCTCAGCGGGAGTGAGCGGTGAGCAGTTCTTC | TRBJ2-1 | once | TRBD2 | TRBV6-1
CASISRGHYNEKLFF | TGTGCCAGTATCTCGCGAGGACACTACAATGAAAAACTGTTTTTT | TRBJ1-4 | . | . | TRBV19
CASNFGQGNSPLHF | TGTGCCAGCAATTTCGGACAGGGGAATTCACCCCTCCACTTT | TRBJ1-6 | . | TRBD1 | TRBV2
CASSQQGYGYTF | TGTGCCAGCAGCCAACAAGGCTATGGCTACACCTTC | TRBJ1-2 | . | . | TRBV3-1/TRBV3-2
CASSGLTGSSYNSPLHF | TGTGCCAGCAGCGGGCTGACAGGGAGCTCCTATAATTCACCCCTCCACTTT | TRBJ1-6 | . | TRBD1 | TRBV7-9
CASSLQIGGTEAFF | TGTGCCAGTAGTTTACAAATAGGTGGGACTGAAGCTTTCTTT | TRBJ1-1 | . | . | TRBV19
CASSLNRRVEQFF | TGTGCCAGCAGTTTAAATCGTAGGGTGGAGCAGTTCTTC | TRBJ2-1 | . | . | TRBV12-3/TRBV12-4
CASSQVYSDNYGYTF | TGCGCCAGCAGCCAAGTGTACAGCGATAACTATGGCTACACCTTC | TRBJ1-2 | . | . | TRBV4-3
CASSIRYNEQFF | TGTGCCAGCAGCATCCGTTACAATGAGCAGTTCTTC | TRBJ2-1 | . | . | TRBV9
CASSVVKWNTGELFF | TGTGCCAGCAGCGTAGTAAAATGGAACACCGGGGAGCTGTTTTTT | TRBJ2-2 | . | . | TRBV6-5
CASSFREGKISFNEQFF | TGTGCCAGCAGCTTTAGGGAGGGCAAAATATCGTTCAATGAGCAGTTCTTC | TRBJ2-1 | . | TRBD2 | TRBV5-6
CASSPGTPAYGYTF | TGCGCCAGCAGCCCCGGGACACCAGCCTATGGCTACACCTTC | TRBJ1-2 | . | . | TRBV5-1
CASSSGFGGGTEAFF | TGCGCCAGCAGCTCCGGTTTCGGGGGAGGCACTGAAGCTTTCTTT | TRBJ1-1 | . | . | TRBV5-1
CASSFGGYNEQFF | TGTGCCAGCAGTTTTGGCGGTTACAATGAGCAGTTCTTC | TRBJ2-1 | . | . | TRBV12-3/TRBV12-4
CASSVGVGTNEKLFF | TGTGCCAGCAGCGTCGGGGTTGGGACTAATGAAAAACTGTTTTTT | TRBJ1-4 | . | . | TRBV9
CASSSNRGEQYF | TGTGCCAGCAGCAGTAATAGGGGCGAGCAGTACTTC | TRBJ2-7 | . | . | TRBV4-2
CSGATVGPEAFF | TGCAGCGGGGCGACCGTGGGTCCTGAAGCTTTCTTT | TRBJ1-1 | . | . | TRBV29-1
CGGSGNTIYF | TGCGGGGGATCTGGAAACACCATATATTTT | TRBJ1-3 | . | . | TRBV7-9
CAISTLLGEQYF | TGTGCCATCTCGACACTCCTGGGGGAGCAGTACTTC | TRBJ2-7 | few | . | TRBV10-3
CASSVGGTNEKLFF | TGTGCCAGCAGTGTGGGAGGAACTAATGAAAAACTGTTTTTT | TRBJ1-4 | . | . | TRBV25-1
CASSSGLAGGTQYF | TGTGCCAGCAGCTCCGGACTAGCGGGAGGAACGCAGTATTTT | TRBJ2-3 | . | TRBD2 | TRBV11-2
CASTKLRQETQYF | TGTGCCAGCACCAAACTACGCCAAGAGACCCAGTACTTC | TRBJ2-5 | . | . | TRBV2
CASSLASSGRGVGETQYF | TGTGCCAGCAGCTTAGCTTCTAGCGGGAGGGGGGTAGGAGAGACCCAGTACTTC | TRBJ2-5 | . | TRBD2 | TRBV7-9
CASSLQGANYGYTF | TGTGCCAGCAGCCTACAGGGGGCTAACTATGGCTACACCTTC | TRBJ1-2 | . | TRBD1 | TRBV5-4
CASSSIAGALGGYTF | TGTGCCAGCAGTTCTATCGCTGGGGCTTTGGGTGGCTACACCTTC | TRBJ1-2 | . | . | TRBV27
CASMQRRASNQPQHF | TGTGCCAGTATGCAGCGGAGGGCTAGCAATCAGCCCCAGCATTTT | TRBJ1-5 | . | . | TRBV19
CASSLMRLAPYNEQFF | TGTGCCAGCAGCCTCATGAGGCTAGCGCCTTACAATGAGCAGTTCTTC | TRBJ2-1 | . | . | TRBV11-1
CATSGVAERMHNEQFF | TGTGCCACCAGTGGGGTAGCGGAAAGAATGCACAATGAGCAGTTCTTC | TRBJ2-1 | . | . | TRBV24-1
CASSSGQVEKLFF | TGTGCCAGCAGCTCGGGACAGGTTGAAAAACTGTTTTTT | TRBJ1-4 | few | TRBD1 | TRBV12-3/TRBV12-4
CASSYDSGQETQYF | TGTGCCAGCAGTTACGACAGCGGCCAAGAGACCCAGTACTTC | TRBJ2-5 | . | . | TRBV7-2
CASSLMGEQFF | TGTGCCAGCAGTTTAATGGGAGAGCAGTTCTTC | TRBJ2-1 | . | . | TRBV12-3/TRBV12-4
CASSQVLDRPYSGNTIYF | TGCGCCAGCAGCCAAGTCCTTGACAGGCCCTACTCTGGAAACACCATATATTTT | TRBJ1-3 | few | . | TRBV4-1
CASSLSSSNTGELFF | TGTGCCAGCAGTTTATCCTCATCTAACACCGGGGAGCTGTTTTTT | TRBJ2-2 | once | . | TRBV27
CASSQDEGAAFF | TGTGCCAGCAGCCAAGATGAGGGGGCAGCTTTCTTT | TRBJ1-1 | . | TRBD1 | TRBV3-1/TRBV3-2
CASSPGTGLNEKLFF | TGTGCCAGCTCACCCGGGACAGGCCTTAATGAAAAACTGTTTTTT | TRBJ1-4 | . | TRBD1 | TRBV18
CASSLVRSGGRSYNEQFF | TGCGCCAGCAGCTTGGTTCGAAGCGGGGGGCGGTCCTACAATGAGCAGTTCTTC | TRBJ2-1 | . | TRBD2 | TRBV5-1
CSVGQSYGYTF | TGCAGCGTTGGACAGTCCTATGGCTACACCTTC | TRBJ1-2 | . | . | TRBV29-1